This entry is about one T cell receptor beta chain. Antigen unknown. Assay used: immunoSEQ multiplex PCR; TCRdb lists only in-frame clones, some missing. Here the sample spans 100,000 to 150,000 clones, around 94% being singletons. The source of the sample is a study of cytomegalovirus exposure and HLA in healthy donors. Study results and caveats: The investigators catalogued 150 or so TCR beta chains as cytomegalovirus-associated. It was confirmed in vitro that three of the CMV-associated chains were specific for CMV antigens.

Germline V gene lookup returns CDR1 SGDLS and CDR2 YYNGEE. Losses at the gene ends were 0 bases for V and 2 bases for J; bases not matched to a gene: 6. The CDR3 extends over 16 amino acids. The sequenced material came from PBMCs. The source of this sequence is a woman aged 18-30 years in good health and CMV-seronegative. V usage is TRBV9 and J usage is TRBJ2-3; 7 positions agree with TRBD2. The CDR3 protein is CASSVAPGLPTDTQYF. The CDR3 DNA reads TGTGCCAGCAGCGTAGCCCCGGGACTACCCACAGATACGCAGTATTTT.